Described below is a single T cell receptor (beta chain) sequence and its context. Its target is unknown. The sample originates from a study of response to subunit inactivated influenza vaccine. Study results and caveats: After each seasonal influenza vaccination, few new T cells are recruited, the authors suggested.

TCRdb itself ran the RT-PCR reads through MiXCR, one entry per CDR3 protein. The data contain hundreds of thousands of distinct CDR3 sequences, 7.6% of them singletons. This sequence originates from a man in his fifties or sixties who received an inactivated influenza vaccine. Sample: PBMCs from blood, taken less than 25 months after vaccination.

The CDR3 here is CASSLTGTSHSNQPQHF. CDR3 nucleotide sequence: TGTGCCAGCAGCTTGACCGGGACAAGCCATAGCAATCAGCCCCAGCATTTT. The V gene is TRBV5-6, the J gene TRBJ1-5, with TRBD1 as a possible D gene (6 bases). CDR1 is SGHDT, CDR2 YYEEEE, per germline. This CDR3 is 17 amino acids long. Deletions cut 1 base from V and 0 bases from J, with 14 bases between.